This TCR beta chain was sequenced during a study of CD8 T cells in ankylosing spondylitis. Of note for this clonotype: The antigen remains unidentified.

Study-wide results and caveats: Blood from ankylosing spondylitis patients appeared to carry a characteristic roughly eight-variant TCR beta motif.

Using quantitative 5'-RACE with molecular barcodes, the authors made TCR beta libraries. TCRdb processed the 5' RACE reads anew with MiXCR; each CDR3 protein has one entry. The repertoire consists of about 480,000 distinct CDR3 sequences, with 17% occurring once and the leading ten covering approximately 0.93%. V was shortened by 3 bases and J by 2 bases, with 7 bases between the two germline ends. Germline V lookup: CDR1 KGHSH, CDR2 LQKENI. There are 13 residues in the CDR3. The specimen sequenced was blood, either unsorted or a sorted T cell fraction (not recorded which). The source of this sequence is a male donor with ankylosing spondylitis. V usage is TRBV18 and J usage is TRBJ2-5; D is undetermined. Here the CDR3 DNA reads TGTGCCAGCTCACCCAACTTACAAGAGACCCAGTACTTC. Translating gives CASSPNLQETQYF. Variable domain in full (rest from reference TRBV18 and TRBJ2-5): NAGVMQNPRHLVRRRGQEARLRCSPMKGHSHVYWYRQLPEEGLKFMVYLQKENIIDESGMPKERFSAEFPKEGPSILRIQQVVRGDSAAYFCASSPNLQETQYFGPGTRLLVL.